Below are 15 T cell receptor beta chains sequenced from a single sample in a study of cytomegalovirus exposure and HLA in healthy donors. PCR was performed using 60 Vbeta and 13 Jbeta primers. Profiled with immunoSEQ multiplex PCR; TCRdb holds only in-frame clones, not every one. This sample's table reports 150,000 to 200,000 clones. Material: PBMCs. The receptor set was obtained from a woman aged 55-70 years in good health and CMV-seronegative.

V usage is TRBV6-4 and J usage is TRBJ2-7, with no clear D. Germline values: CDR1 MRHNA, CDR2 SNTAGT. Trimming pared 2 bases from V and 6 bases from J, leaving 5 bases between. This CDR3 spans 11 amino acids. This chain's CDR3 is CASSDNIEQYF. The CDR3 DNA reads as TGTGCCAGCAGTGACAATATCGAGCAGTACTTC.

This chain connects TRBV30 to TRBJ1-1; TRBD1 matches 10 bases. The germline V gene encodes CDR1 GTSNPN and CDR2 SVGIG (reference sequence). The CDR3 loop spans 17 amino acids. V gave up 0 bases and J gave up 3 bases; unmatched junction bases: 10. The CDR3 loop reads CAWSVLPTGGRYTEAFF. CDR3 sequence (DNA): TGTGCCTGGAGTGTACTCCCGACAGGGGGCCGGTACACTGAAGCTTTCTTT. Full variable domain (remainder filled in from reference TRBV30 and TRBJ1-1): SQTIHQWPATLVQPVGSPLSLECTVEGTSNPNLYWYRQAAGRGLQLLFYSVGIGQISSEVPQNLSASRPQDRQFILSSKKLLLSDSGFYLCAWSVLPTGGRYTEAFFGQGTRLTVV.

The chain's CDR3 is CASSPWDGGEQFF. Here the CDR3 DNA reads TGCGCCAGCAGCCCATGGGACGGGGGTGAGCAGTTCTTC. The rearrangement joins TRBV5-1 to TRBJ2-1; tentatively, D is TRBD2 (6 bases). This CDR3 is 13 amino acids long. V was pared by 4 bases and J by 9 bases, with 14 bases between. Per the germline V gene, CDR1 is SGHRS and CDR2 is YFSETQ.

The V call is TRBV4-1, the J call TRBJ2-7; TRBD2 aligns across 14 bases. Trimming at V came to 4 bases and at J to 5 bases, leaving 7 bases not matched to a gene. The V gene's germline CDR1 is MGHRA and CDR2 YSYEKL. This CDR3 comprises 16 residues. The CDR3 sequence is CASSPRTSGGLNEQYF. As DNA, the CDR3 is TGCGCCAGCAGCCCACGGACTAGCGGGGGGTTAAACGAGCAGTACTTC.

The V and J genes are TRBV11-3 and TRBJ2-5; D gene ambiguous. The CDR3 consists of 13 residues. V was pared by 5 bases and J by 5 bases, with 12 bases between. Germline V gives CDR1 SGHNT, CDR2 YENEEA. CDR3 nucleotide sequence: TGTGCCAGCAGCCGTGAAAATCGGGAGACCCAGTACTTC. Translated, it gives CASSRENRETQYF.

V gene TRBV5-1 combines with J gene TRBJ1-2; 9 positions agree with TRBD1. This CDR3 comprises 14 residues. Germline V lookup: CDR1 SGHRS, CDR2 YFSETQ. V shed 3 bases, J shed 5 bases, and the junction held 5 bases outside the gene matches. The DNA of the CDR3 is TGCGCCAGCAGCTCCGGGACAGGGCGATATGGCTACACCTTC. Translated: CASSSGTGRYGYTF.

The chain uses TRBV10-1 and TRBJ1-5, with D perhaps TRBD1 (6 bases). The CDR3 runs to 17 residues. Trimming removed 4 bases at V and 4 bases at J, with 20 bases between. Germline CDR1 reads WNHNN; CDR2 reads SYGVQD (reference sequence). CDR3 nucleotides: TGCGCCAGCAGTGGGGGGCCCTACCCCAGGGTAAATCAGCCCCAGCATTTT. It codes for CASSGGPYPRVNQPQHF.

The J gene is TRBJ2-1, the V gene TRBV5-4, with D unresolved. CDR3 size: 13 residues. Trimming cost V 0 bases and J 5 bases, with 6 bases left between them. Germline values: CDR1 SGHNT, CDR2 YYREEE (reference sequence). The CDR3 here is CASSLGLNNEQFF. DNA of the CDR3: TGTGCCAGCAGCTTGGGTCTAAACAATGAGCAGTTCTTC.

The genes are TRBV5-4 and TRBJ2-5; 13 nucleotides match TRBD2. With V trimmed by 1 base and J by 2 bases, 5 bases remained unmatched. Per the germline V gene, CDR1 is SGHNT and CDR2 is YYREEE (reference sequence). The CDR3 runs to 17 residues. The DNA of the CDR3 is TGTGCCAGCAGCTTGCAATTGACTAGCGGGGGGCAAGAGACCCAGTACTTC. Its protein is CASSLQLTSGGQETQYF.

The V and J genes are TRBV27 and TRBJ2-7; D possibly corresponds to TRBD1 (5 bases). Trimming removed 0 bases from V and 3 bases from J, with 12 bases in between. The CDR3 length is 15 residues. Germline V gene lookup returns CDR1 MNHEY and CDR2 SMNVEV (reference sequence). CDR3 sequence: CASSLSPGSFYEQYF. Here the CDR3 DNA reads TGTGCCAGCAGTTTATCGCCAGGGTCCTTCTACGAGCAGTACTTC.

The chain carries TRBV15 and TRBJ1-1, with D unclear. The germline gives CDR1 LNHNV, CDR2 YYDKDF (reference sequence). Trimming took 0 bases from V and 0 from J, leaving 5 bases between them. The CDR3 has 14 residues. The DNA for the CDR3 is TGTGCCACCAGCAGAGATCCAATGAACACTGAAGCTTTCTTT. Translated: CATSRDPMNTEAFF.

The genes are TRBV9 and TRBJ2-2, with a possible D match to TRBD1 (5 bases). CDR3 length equals 16 residues. The V gene's germline CDR1 is SGDLS and CDR2 YYNGEE. Trimming removed 0 bases at V and 4 bases at J, with 13 bases between. This CDR3 is CASSVGPGYGTGELFF. The CDR3 DNA sequence: TGTGCCAGCAGCGTAGGGCCAGGGTACGGCACCGGGGAGCTGTTTTTT.

V is TRBV18 and J is TRBJ1-6; 7 bases match TRBD1. V trimming: 3 bases; J trimming: 6 bases; junction bases outside the gene matches: 8. The CDR3 length is 16 residues. The germline V gene encodes CDR1 KGHSH and CDR2 LQKENI. For the CDR3, the DNA is TGTGCCAGCTCACCCTCCGTAACAGGGGTTAATTCACCCCTCCACTTT. Translated, it gives CASSPSVTGVNSPLHF.

V and J are TRBV19 and TRBJ2-2; TRBD2 matches at 10 bases. V dropped 6 bases and J dropped 1; count of bases not matched to a gene: 2. This CDR3 has 15 amino acids. Germline-derived CDR1 and CDR2 are LNHDA and SQIVND (reference sequence). The CDR3 bases are TGTGCCAGTAGCCGACTAGCGGGGAACACCGGGGAGCTGTTTTTT. The encoded protein is CASSRLAGNTGELFF. Drawing the rest from reference TRBV19 and TRBJ2-2, the complete variable domain is DGGITQSPKYLFRKEGQNVTLSCEQNLNHDAMYWYRQDPGQGLRLIYYSQIVNDFQKGDIAEGYSVSREKKESFPLTVTSAQKNPTAFYLCASSRLAGNTGELFFGEGSRLTVL.

This chain joins TRBV7-6 and TRBJ2-5; 7 bases are shared with TRBD1. Per germline, CDR1 SGHVS and CDR2 FNYEAQ. The CDR3 contains 15 residues. J was trimmed by 3 bases and V by 1 base; bases with no gene match: 5. This CDR3 reads CASSLVGQGEETQYF. The DNA of the CDR3 is TGTGCCAGCAGCTTAGTTGGGCAGGGGGAAGAGACCCAGTACTTC.